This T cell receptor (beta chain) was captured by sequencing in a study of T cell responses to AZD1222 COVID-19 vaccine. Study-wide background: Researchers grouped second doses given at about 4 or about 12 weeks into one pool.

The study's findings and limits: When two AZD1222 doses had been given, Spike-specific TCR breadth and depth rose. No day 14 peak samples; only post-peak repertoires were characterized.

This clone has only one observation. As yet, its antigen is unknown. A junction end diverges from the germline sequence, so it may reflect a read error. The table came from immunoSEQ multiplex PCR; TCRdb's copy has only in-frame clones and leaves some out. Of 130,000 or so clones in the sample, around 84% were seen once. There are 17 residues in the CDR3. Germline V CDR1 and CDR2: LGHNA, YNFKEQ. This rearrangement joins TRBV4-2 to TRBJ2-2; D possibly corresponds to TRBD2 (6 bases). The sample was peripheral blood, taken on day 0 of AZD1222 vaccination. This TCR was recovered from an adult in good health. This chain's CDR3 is CASSQDRGGSNTGELFF. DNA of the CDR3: TGTGCCAGCAGTCAAGATCGTGGAGGGTCGAACACCGGGGAGCTGTTTTTT.